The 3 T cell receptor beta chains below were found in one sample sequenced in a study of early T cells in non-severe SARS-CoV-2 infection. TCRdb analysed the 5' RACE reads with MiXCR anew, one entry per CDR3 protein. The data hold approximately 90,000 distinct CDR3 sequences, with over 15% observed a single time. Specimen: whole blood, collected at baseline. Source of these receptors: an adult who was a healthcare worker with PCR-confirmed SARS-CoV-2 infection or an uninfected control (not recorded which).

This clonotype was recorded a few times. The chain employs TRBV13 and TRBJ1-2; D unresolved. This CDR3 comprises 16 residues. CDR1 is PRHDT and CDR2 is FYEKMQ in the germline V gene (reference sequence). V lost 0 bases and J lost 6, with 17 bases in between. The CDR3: CASSLGGSDRAHGYTF. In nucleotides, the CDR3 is TGTGCCAGCAGCTTAGGCGGTTCCGACCGAGCCCATGGCTACACCTTC.

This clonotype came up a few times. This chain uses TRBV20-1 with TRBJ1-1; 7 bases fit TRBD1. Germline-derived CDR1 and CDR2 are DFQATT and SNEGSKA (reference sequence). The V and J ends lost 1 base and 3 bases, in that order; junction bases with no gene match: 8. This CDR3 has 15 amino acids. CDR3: CSARGIDRADTEAFF. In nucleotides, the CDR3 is TGCAGTGCTAGAGGAATTGACAGGGCGGACACTGAAGCTTTCTTT.

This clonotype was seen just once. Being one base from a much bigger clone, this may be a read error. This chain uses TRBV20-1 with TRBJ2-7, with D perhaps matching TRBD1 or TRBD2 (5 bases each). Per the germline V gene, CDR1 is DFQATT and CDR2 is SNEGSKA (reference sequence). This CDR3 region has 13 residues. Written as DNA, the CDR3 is TGCAGTGCCTCCCTGGGATGGGGGTACGAGCTGTACTTC. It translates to CSASLGWGYELYF.